The clone carrying this TCR beta chain has at least ten counts. Its target is unknown. Using its own MiXCR run on the 5' RACE reads, TCRdb lists one record per CDR3 protein. The sample lists 250,000 to 350,000 distinct CDR3 sequences; 3.5% to 4.5% were seen once. The CDR3 has 14 residues. The V gene lost 3 bases and the J gene lost 1 base, with 6 bases spanning the gap. The data were taken from a study of T cells after yellow fever vaccination. Broader study findings: Most clones from primary vaccination resurfaced after the booster (about 95% CD4, around 91% CD8).

The receptor's source is a man younger than 30 who received the YFV17D yellow fever vaccine. The sequences come from PBMCs, collected 15 days after the yellow fever booster vaccination. V usage is TRBV12-3 or TRBV12-4 and J usage is TRBJ2-2; unclear D gene. The CDR3 reads CASSFSLNTGELFF. CDR3 nucleotide sequence: TGTGCCAGCAGTTTTTCGTTGAACACCGGGGAGCTGTTTTTT.